This T cell receptor beta chain stems from a study of a mutant IDH1 vaccine in newly diagnosed glioma. Study-level background: The treated group averaged around 40 years old and was 62.5% male, approximately 38% female. Patients had received radiotherapy, temozolomide, or both previously, most receiving both. Study results and caveats: Immune responses induced by the vaccine were seen in less than 95% of patients, spanning multiple MHC alleles. Top peripheral T cell clonotype shifts appeared unrelated to pseudoprogression.

Stated time point: baseline, week 1 (first vaccination visit). Regarding treatment: pre-vaccination baseline after standard-of-care therapy. As for this clone: Antigen unknown.

The CDR3 extends over 15 amino acids. Per the germline V gene, CDR1 is SGHTA and CDR2 is FQGNSA. V dropped 5 bases and J dropped 6; count of bases not matched to a gene: 8. TCRdb keeps only in-frame clones here, not all; method: immunoSEQ multiplex PCR. Here the sample spans about 100,000 clones, roughly 78% being singletons. The receptor was derived from a man in his forties or fifties with glioma. This chain uses TRBV7-2 with TRBJ2-1; TRBD1 agrees at 9 bases. Sequences were derived from PBMCs, sampled from a glioma patient treated with radiotherapy, temozolomide or both. The CDR3 here is CASSPGTGRGNEQFF. In DNA, the CDR3 is TGTGCCAGCAGCCCCGGGACAGGGAGGGGCAATGAGCAGTTCTTC.